The 25 T cell receptor beta chains given below trace back to one sample, sequenced in a study of radiation and T cells in renal cell carcinoma (dated by TCRdb to 2018 to 2021). Libraries came from the immunoSEQ multiplex PCR assay. The source is immuneACCESS, and TCRdb retained only in-frame sequences with V and J called. Part of the clones is not carried over; for the studies checked, unresolved V genes explain less than half of this, and the remainder is unexplained. Across this sample there are 150,000 or so clones, with nearly 90% seen only once. In total, the top ten clones hold 12% of the sample. The sample's time point label, in plain terms: baseline pretreatment blood. In light of the paper, this sample's treatment or condition label describes: 15 Gy SBRT to primary tumor, nephrectomy 4 weeks later. Material: blood, obtained from a patient whose treatment included radiotherapy and nephrectomy. These receptors all stem from a woman in her forties or fifties with renal cell carcinoma.

The chain couples TRBV18 to TRBJ1-2, with a possible D match to TRBD1 (5 bases). V was shortened by 2 bases and J by 5 bases, with 18 bases between the two germline ends. This CDR3 comprises 16 residues. In germline, CDR1 is KGHSH, CDR2 LQKENI. The CDR3 bases are TGTGCCAGCTCACCAGTTCGAGGAGGGGTTAATTATGGCTACACCTTC. Translated: CASSPVRGGVNYGYTF.

This sequence joins TRBV5-6 and TRBJ2-2; no definite D call. This CDR3 is 12 amino acids long. CDR1 and CDR2 from the germline V gene are SGHDT and YYEEEE. V gave up 2 bases and J gave up 3 bases, with 2 bases separating them. The chain's CDR3 is CASSFDTGELFF. For the CDR3, the DNA is TGTGCCAGCAGCTTTGACACCGGGGAGCTGTTTTTT.

The gene calls are TRBV7-9 and TRBJ2-3; 9 bases line up with TRBD1. Germline V gene data show CDR1 as SEHNR and CDR2 as FQNEAQ (reference sequence). The CDR3 contains 15 residues. J was trimmed by 4 bases and V by 5 bases; bases with no gene match: 7. CDR3 protein: CASSPRTGEADTQYF. CDR3 coding DNA: TGTGCCAGCAGCCCACGGACAGGGGAAGCAGATACGCAGTATTTT.

V is TRBV5-6 and J is TRBJ2-5; no clear D. V was shortened by 2 bases and J by 5 bases, with 10 bases between the two germline ends. Germline V gives CDR1 SGHDT, CDR2 YYEEEE. The CDR3 totals 13 residues. CDR3 sequence reads: CASSFTGLETQYF. The CDR3 DNA follows: TGTGCCAGCAGCTTTACGGGTTTGGAGACCCAGTACTTC.

This rearrangement joins TRBV5-4 to TRBJ1-2; D is perhaps TRBD1 (5 bases). Germline V gene lookup returns CDR1 SGHNT and CDR2 YYREEE (reference sequence). This CDR3 is built from 16 residues. V was clipped by 1 base and J by 4 bases, with 17 bases between them. DNA of the CDR3: TGTGCCAGCAGCTTGCGGGGCCCGGGCAGCCTCTATGGCTACACCTTC. It yields the protein CASSLRGPGSLYGYTF.

This clone was observed a handful of times. This chain links TRBV30 with TRBJ2-7; 8 nucleotides agree with TRBD2. This CDR3 has 14 residues. Germline V gives CDR1 GTSNPN, CDR2 SVGIG (reference sequence). Trimming cost V 7 bases and J 3 bases; bases outside gene matches: 11. In nucleotides, the CDR3 is TGTGCCTCATCTAGGCGGGGGGTTGGCTACGAGCAGTACTTC. This translates into CASSRRGVGYEQYF. The whole variable domain, remainder taken from reference TRBV30 and TRBJ2-7, is SQTIHQWPATLVQPVGSPLSLECTVEGTSNPNLYWYRQAAGRGLQLLFYSVGIGQISSEVPQNLSASRPQDRQFILSSKKLLLSDSGFYLCASSRRGVGYEQYFGPGTRLTVT.

The CDR3 DNA sequence: TGTGCCAGCAGTGATGGATGGAGGAACACTGAAGCTTTCTTT. Its protein is CASSDGWRNTEAFF. This chain uses TRBV6-1 with TRBJ1-1; D unresolved. Between the trimmed V and J ends, which lost 3 bases and 1 base, there was a span of 9 bases. The CDR3 spans 14 residues. CDR1 and CDR2 from the germline V gene are MNHNS and SASEGT.

This clone was detected once. The chain joins TRBV4-1 to TRBJ1-1, with D maybe TRBD1 (5 bases). Germline CDR1 MGHRA, CDR2 YSYEKL. The CDR3 runs to 15 residues. V was clipped by 2 bases and J by 0 bases, with 10 bases between them. The CDR3: CASSQQRQMNTEAFF. The CDR3 DNA sequence: TGCGCCAGCAGCCAACAAAGACAGATGAACACTGAAGCTTTCTTT.

The chain has TRBV5-1 and TRBJ2-7; TRBD1 aligns across 8 bases. The CDR3 runs 16 residues. Germline trimming cut 0 bases from V and 4 bases from J; bases unmatched to any gene: 9. Germline-derived CDR1 and CDR2 are SGHRS and YFSETQ. The CDR3 protein is CASSLDTGQVRYEQYF. CDR3 DNA: TGCGCCAGCAGCTTGGATACGGGACAGGTGAGGTACGAGCAGTACTTC.

The rearrangement joins TRBV10-3 to TRBJ1-1; unclear D gene. Germline V gene sequence: CDR1 ENHRY, CDR2 SYGVKD. The CDR3 loop spans 14 amino acids. V lost 3 bases and J lost 10, with 18 bases in between. The CDR3: CAISEPPGLAGAFF. The CDR3 nucleotides are TGTGCCATCAGTGAACCCCCCGGGTTGGCTGGAGCTTTCTTT.

The chain combines TRBV9 with TRBJ2-1; D call uncertain. Trimming took 0 bases from V and 10 from J, leaving 11 bases between them. The CDR3 runs to 13 residues. Germline CDR1 reads SGDLS; CDR2 reads YYNGEE. For the CDR3, the DNA is TGTGCCAGCAGCGTAGACTCTGAGTGGGAGCAGTTCTTC. Translated, it gives CASSVDSEWEQFF.

The chain carries TRBV9 and TRBJ2-2, with 8 bases aligning to TRBD2. V shed 7 bases, J shed 3 bases, and the junction held 8 bases outside the gene matches. CDR3 length: 15 amino acids. Per germline, CDR1 SGDLS and CDR2 YYNGEE. CDR3 nucleotide sequence: TGTGCCAGCGGCATTGGACTAGCCGACACCGGGGAGCTGTTTTTT. This encodes CASGIGLADTGELFF.

V usage is TRBV5-6 and J usage is TRBJ2-7; tentatively, D is TRBD2 (5 bases). This CDR3 has 14 amino acids. Germline CDR1 SGHDT, CDR2 YYEEEE. Trimming removed 0 bases at V and 3 bases at J, with 10 bases between. CDR3 nucleotides: TGTGCCAGCAGCTTGGGGCTAGCTATCTACGAGCAGTACTTC. Translated: CASSLGLAIYEQYF. The whole variable domain, filled in from reference TRBV5-6 and TRBJ2-7, reads DAGVTQSPTHLIKTRGQQVTLRCSPKSGHDTVSWYQQALGQGPQFIFQYYEEEERQRGNFPDRFSGHQFPNYSSELNVNALLLGDSALYLCASSLGLAIYEQYFGPGTRLTVT.

V and J are TRBV4-1 and TRBJ1-2, with 8 bases matching TRBD1. Looked up from germline, CDR1 is MGHRA and CDR2 is YSYEKL. The junction had 5 bases not matched to a gene; V was cut back by 0 bases and J by 5 bases. The CDR3 loop spans 15 amino acids. The CDR3 protein is CASSQELNRGYGYTF. CDR3 in DNA: TGCGCCAGCAGCCAAGAATTAAACAGGGGGTATGGCTACACCTTC.

The V gene is TRBV28, the J gene TRBJ1-1; no definite D call. Germline CDR1 is MDHEN and CDR2 is SYDVKM. The germline V and J ends were trimmed by 7 bases and 2 bases, with 11 bases remaining between them. This CDR3 has 13 residues. The CDR3 DNA reads TGTGCCAGCACTTCGCAGATTAACACTGAAGCTTTCTTT. Its protein product is CASTSQINTEAFF.

This chain uses TRBV5-5 with TRBJ1-1; 7 bases agree with TRBD1. V lost 2 bases and J lost 3; bases outside the gene matches: 7. CDR1 SGHKS and CDR2 YYEKEE come from the germline V gene (reference sequence). CDR3 size: 15 residues. The CDR3 DNA reads TGTGCCAGCAGCTTAAGACAGGGCCAGGACACTGAAGCTTTCTTT. Its translation: CASSLRQGQDTEAFF.

The chain carries TRBV27 and TRBJ1-1; no clear D. Between the trimmed V and J ends, which lost 2 bases and 8 bases, there was a span of 9 bases. CDR1 MNHEY and CDR2 SMNVEV come from the germline V gene (reference sequence). The CDR3 runs 12 residues. CDR3 sequence reads: CASSLMGREAFF. The DNA of the CDR3 is TGTGCCAGCAGTTTAATGGGAAGGGAAGCTTTCTTT.

The V and J genes are TRBV6-6 and TRBJ2-1, with D perhaps TRBD2 (6 bases). Trimming left V 5 bases short and J 6 bases short, with 14 bases between. The CDR3 extends over 14 amino acids. Germline-derived CDR1 and CDR2 are MNHNY and SVGAGI (reference sequence). CDR3 sequence: CASSDAGTPNEQFF. The CDR3 nucleotides read TGTGCCAGCAGTGACGCCGGGACTCCCAATGAGCAGTTCTTC.

V is TRBV19 and J is TRBJ1-2; 9 nucleotides align to TRBD1. The germline V gene encodes CDR1 LNHDA and CDR2 SQIVND (reference sequence). The CDR3 consists of 14 residues. V trimming: 3 bases; J trimming: 5 bases; junction bases outside the gene matches: 4. The CDR3 protein is CASSIEDRGYGYTF. DNA of the CDR3: TGTGCCAGTAGTATTGAAGACAGGGGGTATGGCTACACCTTC.

V usage is TRBV2 and J usage is TRBJ1-5, with D unclear. This CDR3 is 16 amino acids long. V shed 0 bases and J shed 6 bases, with 15 bases lying between them. CDR1 and CDR2 (germline): SNHLY, FYNNEI. The CDR3 DNA is TGTGCCAGCAGTGAAGCGCTTCGACCGATTGGTCAGCCCCAGCATTTT. This encodes CASSEALRPIGQPQHF.

This sequence joins TRBV20-1 and TRBJ1-2; 8 positions agree with TRBD1. Trimming removed 3 bases from V and 12 bases from J; junction bases left unmatched: 3. Germline CDR1 DFQATT, CDR2 SNEGSKA (reference sequence). The CDR3 is 10 amino acids. CDR3 residues: CSASQGADTF. DNA of the CDR3: TGCAGTGCTAGCCAGGGGGCCGACACCTTC.

The chain carries TRBV6-5 and TRBJ1-2, with 7 bases aligning to TRBD1. The ends lost 0 bases at V and 6 bases at J; junction bases unmatched: 7. The CDR3 is 15 amino acids. Germline CDR1 MNHEY, CDR2 SVGAGI. The CDR3: CASSYSGTGADGYTF. The CDR3 DNA reads TGTGCCAGCAGTTACTCGGGAACAGGGGCGGATGGCTACACCTTC.

V is TRBV13 and J is TRBJ2-3, with 9 bases aligning to TRBD2. V was clipped by 1 base and J by 6 bases; unmatched bases: 14. The CDR3 spans 18 residues. Germline CDR1 reads PRHDT; CDR2 reads FYEKMQ (reference sequence). CDR3 sequence reads: CASSLALAGIHPRDTQYF. In DNA, the CDR3 is TGTGCCAGCAGCTTAGCCCTAGCGGGGATTCACCCCCGTGATACGCAGTATTTT.

This chain connects TRBV25-1 to TRBJ1-2; D perhaps matches TRBD1 (5 bases). Germline V gene sequence: CDR1 MGHDK, CDR2 SYGVNS. CDR3 size: 14 residues. With 4 bases removed from V and 3 bases from J, the gap between germline ends came to 12 bases. CDR3 DNA: TGTGCCAGCAGTGCCCGGGGGGTGGACTATGGCTACACCTTC. It codes for CASSARGVDYGYTF.

The chain employs TRBV15 and TRBJ1-1, with a weak D call TRBD1 (5 bases). The CDR3 runs to 15 residues. The V end was cut by 3 bases, the J end by 2 bases, with 13 bases between. Looked up from germline, CDR1 is LNHNV and CDR2 is YYDKDF (reference sequence). The CDR3 nucleotides read TGTGCCACCAGCAGGCTGGCGGGGGACAACACTGAAGCTTTCTTT. Amino acids: CATSRLAGDNTEAFF.